This TCR beta chain derives from a study of CD8+ T cells in alopecia areata. Notes on this clone: Its antigen is unidentified.

Overall study results and limits: Unlike in mice, where it was clearer, TCR sharing across patients was less clear, possibly HLA-related.

It was cDNA, reverse transcribed from extracted RNA, that served as the sequencing template. The method was immunoSEQ multiplex PCR; TCRdb's version includes in-frame clones alone and lacks a portion of them. The repertoire holds under 150,000 clones, with 56% as singletons. The CDR3 is 16 residues long. V trimming: 1 base; J trimming: 3 bases; junction bases outside the gene matches: 2. Germline V gene data show CDR1 as SNHLY and CDR2 as FYNNEI. Treatment noted: oral pan-JAK inhibitor, 5-10 mg twice daily. Individuals with alopecia areata gave both lesional scalp punch biopsies and peripheral blood for collection.

The material was CD4+ T cells sorted from blood, obtained at week 24, from a patient treated with tofacitinib. V gene TRBV2 combines with J gene TRBJ2-7; TRBD2 agrees at 14 bases. The sequence was collected from a human donor with alopecia areata. The CDR3 region is CASSEGGLAGDYEQYF. The CDR3 DNA follows: TGTGCCAGCAGTGAAGGGGGACTAGCGGGGGACTACGAGCAGTACTTC.